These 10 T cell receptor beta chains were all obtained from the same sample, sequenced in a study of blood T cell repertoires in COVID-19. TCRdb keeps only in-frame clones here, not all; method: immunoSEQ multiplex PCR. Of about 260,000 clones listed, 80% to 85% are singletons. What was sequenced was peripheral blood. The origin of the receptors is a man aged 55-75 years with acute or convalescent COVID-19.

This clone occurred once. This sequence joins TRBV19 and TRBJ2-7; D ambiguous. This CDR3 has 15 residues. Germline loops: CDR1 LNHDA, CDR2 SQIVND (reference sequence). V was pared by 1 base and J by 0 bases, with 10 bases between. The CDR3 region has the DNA TGTGCCAGTAGTATAGGAAGCCCGTCCTCCTACGAGCAGTACTTC. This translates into CASSIGSPSSYEQYF.

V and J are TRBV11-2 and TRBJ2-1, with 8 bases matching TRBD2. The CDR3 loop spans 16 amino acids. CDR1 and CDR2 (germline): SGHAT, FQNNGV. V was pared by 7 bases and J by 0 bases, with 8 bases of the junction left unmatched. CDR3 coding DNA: TGTGCCAGCACCAGAGCGGGGGTTAACTCCTACAATGAGCAGTTCTTC. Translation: CASTRAGVNSYNEQFF.

For the CDR3, the DNA is TGTGCCAGCAGCACGCCTAGCGGGGGCTACAATGAGCAGTTCTTC. It specifies CASSTPSGGYNEQFF. This rearrangement joins TRBV6-2 or TRBV6-3 to TRBJ2-1, with TRBD2 identical over 10 bases. The CDR3 spans 15 residues. The V and J ends lost 6 bases and 3 bases, in that order; junction bases with no gene match: 5. The germline V gene encodes CDR1 MNHEY and CDR2 SVGEGT.

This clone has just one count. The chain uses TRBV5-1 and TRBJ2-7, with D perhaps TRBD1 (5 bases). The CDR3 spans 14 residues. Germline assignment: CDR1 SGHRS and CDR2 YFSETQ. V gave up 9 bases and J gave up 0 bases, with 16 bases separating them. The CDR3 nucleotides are TGCGCCACCTCTACAGGTCCCAGCTCCTACGAGCAGTACTTC. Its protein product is CATSTGPSSYEQYF.

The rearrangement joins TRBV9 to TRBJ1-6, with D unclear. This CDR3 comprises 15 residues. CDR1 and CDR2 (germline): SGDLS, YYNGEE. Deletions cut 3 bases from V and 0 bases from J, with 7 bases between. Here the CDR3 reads CASSAGISYNSPLHF. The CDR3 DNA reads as TGTGCCAGCAGCGCCGGGATCTCCTATAATTCACCCCTCCACTTT.

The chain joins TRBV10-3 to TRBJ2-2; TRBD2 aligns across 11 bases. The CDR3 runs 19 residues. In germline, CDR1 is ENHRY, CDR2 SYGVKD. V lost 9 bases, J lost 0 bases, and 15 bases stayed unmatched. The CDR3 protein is CAITADTGTSGSNTGELFF. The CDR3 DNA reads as TGTGCCATTACTGCAGATACCGGGACTAGCGGTTCGAACACCGGGGAGCTGTTTTTT.

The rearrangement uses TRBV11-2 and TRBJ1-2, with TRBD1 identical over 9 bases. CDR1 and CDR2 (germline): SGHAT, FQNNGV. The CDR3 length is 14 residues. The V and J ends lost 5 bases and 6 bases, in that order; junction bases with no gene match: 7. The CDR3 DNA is TGTGCCAGCAGCCCACTACAGGGGGCGGATGGCTACACCTTC. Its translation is CASSPLQGADGYTF.

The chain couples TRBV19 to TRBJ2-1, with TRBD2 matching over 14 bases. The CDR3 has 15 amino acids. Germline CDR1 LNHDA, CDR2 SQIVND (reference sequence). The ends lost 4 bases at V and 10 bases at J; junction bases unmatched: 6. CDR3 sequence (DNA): TGTGCCAGTAGTACGACTAGCGGGGGGGTTCGGGAGCAGTTCTTC. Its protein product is CASSTTSGGVREQFF.

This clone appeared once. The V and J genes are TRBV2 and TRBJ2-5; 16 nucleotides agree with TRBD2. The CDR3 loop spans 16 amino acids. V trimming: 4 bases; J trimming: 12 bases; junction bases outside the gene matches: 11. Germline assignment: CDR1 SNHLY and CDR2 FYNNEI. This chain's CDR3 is CASSVFRGTSGGAKYF. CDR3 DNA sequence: TGTGCCAGCAGTGTATTCCGAGGGACTAGCGGGGGGGCAAAGTACTTC.

CDR3 nucleotide sequence: TGCAGCGTTGAACGAATAGTGCCGTACCAAGAGACCCAGTACTTC. This encodes CSVERIVPYQETQYF. The chain has TRBV29-1 and TRBJ2-5; D gene unclear. Per the germline V gene, CDR1 is SQVTM and CDR2 is ANQGSEA. Trimming pared 2 bases from V and 0 bases from J, leaving 13 bases between. The CDR3 runs to 15 residues.